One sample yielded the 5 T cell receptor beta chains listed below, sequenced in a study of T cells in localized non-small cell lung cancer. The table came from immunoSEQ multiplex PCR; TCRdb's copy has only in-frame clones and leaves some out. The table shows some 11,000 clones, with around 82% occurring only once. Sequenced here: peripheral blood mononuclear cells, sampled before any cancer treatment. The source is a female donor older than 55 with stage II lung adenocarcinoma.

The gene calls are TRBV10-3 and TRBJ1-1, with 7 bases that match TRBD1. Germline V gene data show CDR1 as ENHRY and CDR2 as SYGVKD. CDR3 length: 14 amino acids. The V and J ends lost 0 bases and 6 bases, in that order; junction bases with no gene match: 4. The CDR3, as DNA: TGTGCCATCAGTGAGTCAACGCAGGGGGCTGAAGCTTTCTTT. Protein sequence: CAISESTQGAEAFF.

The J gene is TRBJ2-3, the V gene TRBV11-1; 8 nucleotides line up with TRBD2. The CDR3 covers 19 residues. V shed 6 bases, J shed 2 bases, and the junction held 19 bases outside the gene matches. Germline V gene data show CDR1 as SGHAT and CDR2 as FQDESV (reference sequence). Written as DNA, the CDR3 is TGTGCCAGCAGTAAAACTCCCAGAGGACTAGCCGGCCTCACAGATACGCAGTATTTT. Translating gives CASSKTPRGLAGLTDTQYF.

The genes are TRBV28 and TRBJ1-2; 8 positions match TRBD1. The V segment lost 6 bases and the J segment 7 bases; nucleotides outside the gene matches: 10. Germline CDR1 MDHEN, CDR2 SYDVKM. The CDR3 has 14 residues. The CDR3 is CASSLGGQEGGYTF. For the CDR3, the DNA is TGTGCCAGCAGCCTAGGGGGACAGGAGGGTGGCTACACCTTC.

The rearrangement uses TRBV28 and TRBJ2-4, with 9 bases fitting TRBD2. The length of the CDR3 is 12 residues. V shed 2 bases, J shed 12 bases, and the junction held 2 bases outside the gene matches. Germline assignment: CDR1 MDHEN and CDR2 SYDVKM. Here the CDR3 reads CASSLTSGPQYF. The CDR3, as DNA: TGTGCCAGCAGTTTAACTAGCGGGCCTCAGTACTTC.

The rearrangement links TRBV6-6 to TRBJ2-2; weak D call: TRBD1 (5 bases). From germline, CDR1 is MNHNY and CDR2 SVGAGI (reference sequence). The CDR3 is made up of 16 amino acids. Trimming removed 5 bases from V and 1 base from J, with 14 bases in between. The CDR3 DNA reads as TGTGCCAGCAGTCACTTCGAGACAGTGAACACCGGGGAGCTGTTTTTT. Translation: CASSHFETVNTGELFF.